This T cell receptor (beta chain) is from a study of blood T cell repertoires in COVID-19 (dated by TCRdb to about 2020). As for the study more broadly: The collaborator samples originated in the United States, Italy and Spain and spanned the acute and convalescent phases of COVID-19. Sample metadata almost always included a de-identified subject ID, COVID-19 status, age in years and sex. The prospective study material was composed of cDNA or gDNA derived from T cells, B-cell-depleted T cells, or PBMCs. Where HLA class I and class II types were available, the types were taken from metadata supplied by the sample provider, not from assay-based typing. The samples were drawn from two sources: the first 160 participants of the ongoing ImmuneRACE study, and over 950 subjects contributed by 6 global collaborators. A freely available public database, intended as a resource for researchers studying the immune response to SARS-CoV-2, is where the repertoires were released. Subjects who had been exposed to COVID-19, were actively infected with it, or had recovered from it provided the deeply sampled blood TCRbeta repertoires that made up the dataset. General study outcomes and caveats: How much clinical and demographic metadata was included differed by source and by participant, and the metadata was provided uncurated.

TCRbeta CDR3 regions were amplified from genomic DNA using the immunoSEQ Assay, a bias-controlled multiplex PCR. The paper's processing steps were these. Within the assay, amplification of reference gene primers was used to estimate how many nucleated cells each sample contained. To quantify the absolute abundance of each unique TCRbeta CDR3 rearrangement, sequence reads were collapsed and filtered. For each sample, productive Simpson clonality was calculated by taking the square root of Simpson's diversity index across productive rearrangements. TCRdb's version of the immuneACCESS table is confined to in-frame rearrangements and falls short of the full clone set. An unresolved V gene accounts for under half of the shortfall where checked; the remainder is of unknown origin. V and J calls plus clone size are reproduced from that table; the DNA served to infer D and trimming. The sample table holds over 150,000 clones, of which about three quarters were seen once. More than 25% of the sample is taken by the ten largest.

The collaborating institutions used their own protocols to collect whole blood in K2EDTA tubes. For TCRbeta analysis, collaborators shipped samples in one of three forms: frozen whole blood, isolated PBMCs, or DNA extracted from either of those sample types. Unmatched junction bases come to 11, with V trimmed by 4 bases and J by 8 bases. From its cysteine to its phenylalanine, the CDR3 spans 15 amino acids. The retained sequence is limited to the CDR3, 45 bases, with the frame set at the first base. The germline V gene (reference sequence) supplies CDR1 LGHDT and CDR2 YNNKEL. A single count supports this clone. Which antigen it targets is not known. Base qualities are not recorded, but no much larger clone differs from it by a single base.

This chain joins TRBV3-1 (or the pseudogene TRBV3-2) to TRBJ1-2, with 9 central nucleotides matching TRBD1. The source is a woman in her 70s with acute or convalescent COVID-19. What was sequenced was peripheral blood. The DNA is TGTGCCAGCAGCCCAGAGGACAGGGGCTGGAAAGGCTACACCTTC. Protein translation: CASSPEDRGWKGYTF.